One and the same sample provided the 8 T cell receptor beta chains below, sequenced in a study of blood T cell repertoires in COVID-19. Sequencing used immunoSEQ multiplex PCR; TCRdb keeps in-frame clones, though not all of them. The sample records 60,000 to 80,000 clones, approximately 80% being singletons. The material sequenced was peripheral blood. Every receptor here comes from a man aged 50-59 years with COVID-19, enrolled during active disease.

This sequence joins TRBV5-4 and TRBJ2-2; D gene ambiguous. This CDR3 is 12 amino acids long. V was clipped by 1 base and J by 6 bases, with 4 bases between them. Germline V gene data show CDR1 as SGHNT and CDR2 as YYREEE (reference sequence). The CDR3 sequence is CASSLPAGELFF. CDR3 DNA: TGTGCCAGCAGCTTGCCAGCCGGGGAGCTGTTTTTT.

V is TRBV6-1 and J is TRBJ2-3; perhaps TRBD2 as D (5 bases). The CDR3 has 16 residues. V lost 1 base and J lost 6, with 17 bases in between. The germline gives CDR1 MNHNS, CDR2 SASEGT. The CDR3, as DNA: TGTGCCAGCAGTGAAGATAAGAGGGAATGGATCGATACGCAGTATTTT. This encodes CASSEDKREWIDTQYF.

The chain carries TRBV9 and TRBJ2-3; TRBD1 matches at 7 bases. Per the germline V gene, CDR1 is SGDLS and CDR2 is YYNGEE. J was trimmed by 0 bases and V by 0 bases; bases with no gene match: 1. The CDR3 runs to 15 residues. The CDR3 loop reads CASSVEGASTDTQYF. The CDR3, as DNA: TGTGCCAGCAGCGTAGAGGGGGCTAGCACAGATACGCAGTATTTT.

This chain connects TRBV3-1 (or the pseudogene TRBV3-2) to TRBJ2-1, with 7 positions matching TRBD2. The J segment lost 13 bases and the V segment lost 3 bases, leaving 9 bases of the junction unmatched. This CDR3 is built from 13 residues. Germline CDR1 is LGHDT and CDR2 is YNNKEL (reference sequence). This CDR3 is CASSHREGLTQFF. Here the CDR3 DNA reads TGTGCCAGCAGCCACAGGGAGGGCCTAACACAGTTCTTC.

The chain recombines TRBV5-1 with TRBJ2-1; D gene ambiguous. Germline V gene sequence: CDR1 SGHRS, CDR2 YFSETQ. Trimming left V 0 bases short and J 3 bases short, with 19 bases between. The CDR3 sequence is 18 residues long. The CDR3 reads CASSLGSKTTRNYNEQFF. In DNA, the CDR3 is TGCGCCAGCAGCTTGGGTTCTAAAACCACGAGGAACTACAATGAGCAGTTCTTC.

The rearrangement uses TRBV29-1 and TRBJ1-5; weak D call: TRBD1 (6 bases). The CDR3 extends over 12 amino acids. Germline values: CDR1 SQVTM, CDR2 ANQGSEA. V lost 7 bases, J lost 1 base, and 8 bases lay in between. The CDR3 sequence is CSAQGSNQPQHF. The CDR3, as DNA: TGCAGCGCACAGGGAAGCAATCAGCCCCAGCATTTT.

The chain recombines TRBV6-5 with TRBJ1-1; TRBD1 is a possible D gene (6 bases). Germline assignment: CDR1 MNHEY and CDR2 SVGAGI. The V and J ends lost 9 bases and 5 bases respectively, with 16 bases between them. This CDR3 comprises 13 residues. CDR3 DNA: TGTGCCAGGCCAGGAGGGGGAGGGACTGAAGCTTTCTTT. It specifies CARPGGGGTEAFF.

The chain employs TRBV14 and TRBJ2-5; a possible D gene is TRBD1 (8 bases). CDR3 length: 13 residues. Trimming pared 4 bases from V and 7 bases from J, leaving 13 bases between. Germline values: CDR1 SGHDN, CDR2 FVKESK. The CDR3 coding sequence is TGTGCCAGCAGCCCGACAGGGGAGGGGACCCAGTACTTC. It is translated as CASSPTGEGTQYF.